At least ten counts were recorded for the clone carrying this T cell receptor (beta chain). The data originate from a study of T-cell memory formation after mild COVID-19. From germline, CDR1 is KGHSH and CDR2 LQKENI. This CDR3 has 13 amino acids. Trimming cost V 2 bases and J 5 bases, with 7 bases left between them. TCRdb itself ran the 5' RACE reads through MiXCR, one entry per CDR3 protein. The table lists about 420,000 distinct CDR3 sequences, 23% of them singletons, with under 15% in the top ten. V usage is TRBV18 and J usage is TRBJ2-1; no firm D call. Sequenced material: PBMCs or a T cell subset sorted from them (not recorded which). The sequence derives from an adult woman who had mild COVID-19 (a few samples of this study predate the infection). Cell type and time point are not known. The CDR3 loop reads CASSPGLDNEQFF. The CDR3 DNA sequence: TGTGCCAGCTCACCAGGGCTCGACAATGAGCAGTTCTTC.